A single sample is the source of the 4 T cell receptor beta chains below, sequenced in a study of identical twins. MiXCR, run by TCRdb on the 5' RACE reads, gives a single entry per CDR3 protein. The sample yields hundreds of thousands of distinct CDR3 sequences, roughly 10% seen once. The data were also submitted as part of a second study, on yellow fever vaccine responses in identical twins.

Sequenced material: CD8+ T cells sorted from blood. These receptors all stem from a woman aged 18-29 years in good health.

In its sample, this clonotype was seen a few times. CDR3 region: CASIASFYEQYF. The CDR3 bases are TGTGCCAGCATTGCCTCGTTCTACGAGCAGTACTTC. The chain is built from TRBV2 and TRBJ2-7; D ambiguous. Looked up from germline, CDR1 is SNHLY and CDR2 is FYNNEI. CDR3 size: 12 residues. V was pared by 7 bases and J by 3 bases, with 10 bases between.

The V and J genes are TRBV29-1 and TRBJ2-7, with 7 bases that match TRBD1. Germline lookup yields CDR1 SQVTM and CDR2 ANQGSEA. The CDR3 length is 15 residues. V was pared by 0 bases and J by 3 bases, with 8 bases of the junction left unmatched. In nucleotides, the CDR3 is TGCAGCGTTGAAGAGGGACAGACAGAACGCTACGAGCAGTACTTC. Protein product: CSVEEGQTERYEQYF.

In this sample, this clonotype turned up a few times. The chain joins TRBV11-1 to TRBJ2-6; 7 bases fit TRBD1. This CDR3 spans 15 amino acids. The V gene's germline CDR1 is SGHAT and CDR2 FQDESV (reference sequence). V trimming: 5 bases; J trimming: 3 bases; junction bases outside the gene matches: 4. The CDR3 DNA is TGTGCCAGCAGCACAGGGGATTTTGGGGCCAACGTCCTGACTTTC. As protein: CASSTGDFGANVLTF.

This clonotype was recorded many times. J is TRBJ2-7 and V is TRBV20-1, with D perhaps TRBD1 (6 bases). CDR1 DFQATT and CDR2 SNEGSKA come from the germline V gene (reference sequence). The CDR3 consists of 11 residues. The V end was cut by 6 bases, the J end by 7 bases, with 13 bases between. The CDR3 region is CSARQVREQYF. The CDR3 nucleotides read TGCAGTGCAAGACAGGTACGAGAGCAGTACTTC.